A single sample is the source of the 14 T cell receptor beta chains below, sequenced in a study of T cells after yellow fever vaccination. TCRdb re-called the 5' RACE reads with MiXCR, one entry per CDR3 protein. The sample has 250,000 or so distinct CDR3 sequences, 3.6% seen once. The sample here was PBMCs, taken 15 days after the yellow fever booster vaccination. These receptors originate from a man younger than 35 who received the YFV17D yellow fever vaccine.

This clonotype was found many times. The genes are TRBV27 and TRBJ1-2; D is perhaps TRBD1 (5 bases). The CDR3 has 11 residues. Germline loops: CDR1 MNHEY, CDR2 SMNVEV (reference sequence). Trimming stripped 6 bases from V and 8 bases from J, with 10 bases between. The CDR3 reads CASRGVGGYTF. CDR3 nucleotides: TGTGCCAGCAGGGGGGTAGGGGGCTACACCTTC.

At least ten counts were recorded for this clonotype. The chain combines TRBV16 with TRBJ1-1; D not resolved. The CDR3 length is 12 residues. Trimming shortened V by 3 bases and J by 1 base, and 3 bases separated the two germline ends. Looked up from germline, CDR1 is KGHSY and CDR2 is FQNENV. The CDR3 loop reads CASSQGNTEAFF. The CDR3 DNA follows: TGTGCCAGCAGCCAGGGGAACACTGAAGCTTTCTTT.

Ten or more counts support this clonotype. The V gene is TRBV24-1, the J gene TRBJ2-3; the match to TRBD1 covers 9 bases. CDR3 size: 17 residues. Trimming took 9 bases from V and 0 from J; bases not matched to a gene: 12. CDR1 is KGHDR and CDR2 is SFDVKD in the germline V gene. CDR3 residues: CATQPGQGRRSTDTQYF. The CDR3 DNA reads TGTGCCACCCAACCGGGACAGGGTCGCCGGAGCACAGATACGCAGTATTTT.

This clonotype occurred many times. The rearrangement uses TRBV20-1 and TRBJ1-4, with unresolved D. Germline V lookup: CDR1 DFQATT, CDR2 SNEGSKA (reference sequence). The CDR3 runs 16 residues. V lost 2 bases and J lost 8, with 21 bases in between. The CDR3 nucleotides read TGCAGTGCTAGACTACCCTCCCGCGCGGAGAAGGAAAAACTGTTTTTT. This gives the protein CSARLPSRAEKEKLFF.

In this sample, this clonotype turned up many times. CDR3 sequence reads: CASRGQFAGELFF. Written as DNA, the CDR3 is TGTGCCAGCAGGGGACAGTTCGCCGGGGAGCTGTTTTTT. The chain has TRBV6-1 and TRBJ2-2; 7 positions agree with TRBD1. The V and J ends lost 6 bases and 6 bases, in that order; junction bases with no gene match: 4. The germline V gene encodes CDR1 MNHNS and CDR2 SASEGT. The CDR3 contains 13 residues.

Only a few counts were recorded for this clonotype. V and J are TRBV6-5 and TRBJ1-2; no firm D call. Germline loops: CDR1 MNHEY, CDR2 SVGAGI. V was shortened by 0 bases and J by 4 bases, with 6 bases between the two germline ends. The CDR3 loop spans 13 amino acids. The CDR3 is CASSYSGTYGYTF. Here the CDR3 DNA reads TGTGCCAGCAGTTACTCGGGCACCTATGGCTACACCTTC.

Many counts were recorded for this clonotype. The J gene is TRBJ1-3, the V gene TRBV10-3; maybe TRBD1 (6 bases). Looked up from germline, CDR1 is ENHRY and CDR2 is SYGVKD. This CDR3 region has 14 residues. Trimming shortened V by 9 bases and J by 0 bases, and 12 bases separated the two germline ends. The chain's CDR3 is CAMARGSSGNTIYF. CDR3 sequence (DNA): TGTGCCATGGCTAGGGGGAGCTCTGGAAACACCATATATTTT.

This clonotype was counted ten times or more. The V and J genes are TRBV7-3 and TRBJ2-2, with D maybe TRBD1 (5 bases). Germline CDR1 and CDR2: SGHTA and FQGTGA. CDR3 length: 17 residues. V lost 5 bases to trimming and J lost 1 base, with 17 bases between them. CDR3 region: CASSPLPGSGNTGELFF. CDR3 nucleotide sequence: TGTGCCAGCAGCCCACTTCCAGGGTCCGGGAACACCGGGGAGCTGTTTTTT.

Many counts were recorded for this clonotype. The rearrangement uses TRBV7-8 and TRBJ2-7, with 7 bases fitting TRBD1. CDR3 length: 13 residues. V trimming: 5 bases; J trimming: 7 bases; junction bases outside the gene matches: 8. Germline-derived CDR1 and CDR2 are SGHVS and FQNEAQ. The DNA for the CDR3 is TGTGCCAGCAGCCCGCGACAGGGAGATGAGCAGTACGTC. It encodes CASSPRQGDEQYV.

This clonotype was counted ten times or more. J is TRBJ2-3 and V is TRBV20-1; weak D call: TRBD2 (7 bases). V was pared by 6 bases and J by 0 bases, with 16 bases between. This CDR3 contains 15 residues. CDR1 DFQATT and CDR2 SNEGSKA come from the germline V gene (reference sequence). CDR3 sequence (DNA): TGCAGTGCGGCTAGGGGGGGGAGGAGCACAGATACGCAGTATTTT. Its translation: CSAARGGRSTDTQYF.

This clonotype showed up many times. The CDR3 nucleotides are TGTGCCAGCAGTCATACACCCAGGGGTCCTTACAATGAGCAGTTCTTC. Protein: CASSHTPRGPYNEQFF. The V call is TRBV12-3 or TRBV12-4, the J call TRBJ2-1, with D possibly TRBD1 on 6 matching bases. V was shortened by 5 bases and J by 4 bases, with 18 bases between the two germline ends. The CDR3 totals 16 residues.

Many counts were recorded for this clonotype. J is TRBJ1-2 and V is TRBV5-1; D not certain. The CDR3 runs to 16 residues. V was trimmed by 1 base and J by 4 bases, leaving 17 bases between them. CDR1 SGHRS and CDR2 YFSETQ come from the germline V gene. The CDR3 DNA sequence: TGCGCCAGCAGCTTGACGTTAGGGAAGCGCAGCTATGGCTACACCTTC. Its protein is CASSLTLGKRSYGYTF.

This clonotype has a count of ten or more. This chain uses TRBV7-2 with TRBJ2-1; D is unresolved. CDR1 and CDR2 (germline): SGHTA, FQGNSA. The CDR3 has 10 residues. Trimming removed 6 bases from V and 6 bases from J, with 3 bases in between. CDR3 sequence (DNA): TGTGCCAGCAGGGGCAATGAGCAGTTCTTC. It encodes CASRGNEQFF.

This clonotype was seen many times. The chain links TRBV5-1 to TRBJ1-1; D remains ambiguous. Trimming shortened V by 2 bases and J by 0 bases, and 11 bases separated the two germline ends. CDR3 length equals 15 residues. The V gene's germline CDR1 is SGHRS and CDR2 YFSETQ. The CDR3 loop is CASSFTGSLNTEAFF. For the CDR3, the DNA is TGCGCCAGCAGCTTTACGGGCAGCTTGAACACTGAAGCTTTCTTT.